This T cell receptor (beta chain) came from a study of shared clonotypes between healthy human individuals (dated by TCRdb to between 2020 and 2021). Regarding the study in general: The cohort included a few men and a couple of women between 18 and 49 years of age. For each donor, CD4 naive and CD4 memory were each given three plates, CD8 naive was given two plates, and CD8 memory was given one plate. The study deeply sequenced blood TCR repertoires of 5 or 6 healthy adults to estimate repertoire size and the extent of clonotype sharing between individuals. To increase sequencing depth and limit assay-specific biases, TCR repertoire library preparation and sequencing were carried out by different laboratories using diverse techniques. Leukapheresis yielded between about 0.9 and 9.5 billion PBMCs per donor. Summary of the overall study and its limitations: When a handful of donors were compared, the shared fraction of clonotypes was about 5% for naive CD4, 3% to 4% for naive CD8, 2% to 2.5% for memory CD4, and roughly 0.43% for memory CD8. The small number of donors limited the genetic and exposure-history diversity represented. Based on pairwise subsampling, the degree of clonotype sharing among donors was expected to be affected by sequencing depth. Compared with non-shared clonotypes, clonotypes shared by all four sorted-subset donors had higher generation probabilities. Naive subsets generally had larger estimated clonotype richness than memory subsets. Incomplete sequencing was indicated by rarefaction of sorted-subset datasets, despite the large sequencing depth. Sampling was limited to blood, and TCR repertoires in tissue likely differ from TCR repertoires in blood.

As for this clone: It has no known antigen specificity. Base quality data are lacking; no much larger clone is found one base away. Different DNA sequences within this sample yield the same CDR3.

The donors were healthy, HIV-negative adults with no recently reported acute infections or vaccinations. Every donor was a Caucasian adult living in Nashville, Tennessee, USA. CD4+ T cells were enriched through magnetic negative selection, after which naive cells were positively selected on CD45RA and the remaining negative fraction served as the memory subset. Blood was collected by leukapheresis, and PBMCs were isolated by Ficoll-Histopaque density gradient centrifugation and then cryopreserved in liquid nitrogen vapor phase. Analytical flow cytometry was used to check the purity and quantity of every magnetically sorted T cell population. From each sorted fraction, genomic DNA was isolated and quantified by UV absorbance on a Nanodrop 2000c. Using the deep immunoSEQ assay, TCR CDR3 regions were amplified from genomic DNA by multiplex PCR. Extracted genomic DNA from each cell subset was spread evenly across all wells of several immunoSEQ 96-well plates, with each plate serving as a replicate. Each replicate PCR for sorted subsets received about 220 ng genomic DNA, equal to about 30,000 T cell genomes. The purified libraries were quantified using a Qubit 3.0 fluorometer, sized with a Bioanalyzer 2100, and then quantified again using the KAPA Library Quantification kit. Every immunoSEQ 96-well plate was sequenced on a dedicated single-read 150-cycle Illumina NextSeq 550 flow cell. The original methods were these. Because only junctional sequences without quality scores were contained in the immunoSEQ output, filtering matching that applied to full-length reads could not be performed. Sequences were annotated with PyIR, a Python wrapper for IgBLAST v1.9, using IMGT germline references to assign V/J genes and CDR3. Reads with weak V/J assignments (E-value above 1e-6), missing CDR3, stop codons, out-of-frame junctions, or ambiguous translated residues were removed. V3J clonotypes were defined by identical inferred V gene, J gene, and CDR3 amino acid sequence. Percentage overlap between repertoires was computed as shared unique clonotypes divided by the size of the smaller repertoire. Three approaches were used to assess repertoire richness: RTK rarefaction, the Chao1 estimator, and Recon v2.1 estimates of unobserved clonotypes. OLGA was used to compute generation probabilities for all TCRbeta clonotypes that the gDNA method yielded from a handful of donors. Held by TCRdb, this immuneACCESS table contains in-frame sequences only and omits some clones. Under half of the omission traces to an unresolved V gene where checked; the cause of the rest is unknown. V and J calls plus clone size are reproduced from that table; the DNA served to infer D and trimming. The sample table holds some 2,000,000 clones, of which about 94% were seen once. The ten biggest clones cover about 0.13% of the sample.

The TCR originated in a man aged 18 to 35 in good health. The sequenced sample was naive CD4+ T cells sorted from blood. This sample's cell subset or site label indicates: CD45RA+ positively selected.

At the DNA level, the sequence is TGTGCCAGCAGCTTAAGCTCGGGAGTCTACAATGAGCAGTTCTTC. It encodes CASSLSSGVYNEQFF. The V and J segments used are TRBV7-2 and TRBJ2-1; D gene: possibly TRBD2, on 6 matching bases. The junction carries 11 bases between V and J, which are trimmed by 2 bases and 3 bases respectively. The CDR3 contains 15 residues, cysteine and phenylalanine counted. Solely the CDR3 DNA is kept, with 45 bases framed from the first base. CDR1 SGHTA and CDR2 FQGNSA are derived from the germline V gene.